This TCR beta chain was recorded in a study of cytomegalovirus exposure and HLA in healthy donors. Study-wide results and caveats: In a later analysis, TCR beta V- and J-gene trimming showed a link to a missense DCLRE1C variant. An ancestry cluster, one associated with Asian ancestry, reportedly showed fewer N-insertions than the approximately 670-donor mean in a later analysis.

It was with 60 Vbeta and 13 Jbeta primers that the PCR ran. The data were produced by immunoSEQ multiplex PCR, yet TCRdb's version contains in-frame clones alone and is incomplete. Of about 110,000 clones in the sample, under 85% were seen once. Participants comprised healthy donors of bone marrow. This clone was detected a few times. Its antigen is as yet unknown. Sequencing was done on a sample of PBMCs. The source of this sequence is a woman aged 45 to 65 in good health and CMV-seropositive.

CDR3 bases: TGTGCCAGCAGTTACTCGACAGGGGAAAAGGGCTACACCTTC. Translating gives CASSYSTGEKGYTF. The chain links TRBV6-5 to TRBJ1-2, with 8 positions matching TRBD1. Trimming took 0 bases from V and 8 from J; bases not matched to a gene: 5. CDR1 and CDR2 (germline): MNHEY, SVGAGI. There are 14 residues in the CDR3.